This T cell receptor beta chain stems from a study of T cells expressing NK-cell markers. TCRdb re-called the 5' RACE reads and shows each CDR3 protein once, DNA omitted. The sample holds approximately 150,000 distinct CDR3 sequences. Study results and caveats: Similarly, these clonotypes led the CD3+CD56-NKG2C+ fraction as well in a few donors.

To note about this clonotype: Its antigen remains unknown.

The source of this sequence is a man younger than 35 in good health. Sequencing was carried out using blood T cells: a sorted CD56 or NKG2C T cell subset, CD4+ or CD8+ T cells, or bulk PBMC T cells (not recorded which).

CDR3: CSVEDPMGTGVYGYTF. The chain links TRBV29-1 to TRBJ1-2; absent DNA, TCRdb's TRBD1 call cannot be checked. Germline CDR1 reads SQVTM; CDR2 reads ANQGSEA. There are 16 residues in the CDR3.